This T cell receptor (beta chain) was observed in a study of T cells in Graves' hyperthyroidism and ophthalmopathy. Across the study: At initial diagnosis, before any treatment had begun, peripheral blood was obtained. Whole-study findings and limits: Blood also carried most thyroid clonotypes expanded above 0.001.

With respect to this clonotype: Antigen: not known.

Graves' hyperthyroidism was deemed stable absent ophthalmopathy progression within 18 months. Fresh peripheral blood, 10 ml, yielded the PBMCs. The TCR beta CDR3 regions underwent amplification using RNA transcripts as the source. Carried out on the TCR CDR3, a first-round RT-PCR used the HTBI primer set. TCRdb ran MiXCR on the multiplex PCR reads and lists one entry per CDR3 protein. The sample records fewer than 800,000 distinct CDR3 sequences, about 15% being singletons. Sequenced: blood. The sequence was collected from a young man with Graves' hyperthyroidism.

The CDR3 nucleotides read TGTGCCAGCAGTCTCACCGGGGTAGGAGAGACCCAGTACTTC. This gives the protein CASSLTGVGETQYF. This chain connects TRBV28 to TRBJ2-5; D possibly corresponds to TRBD2 (5 bases). V was pared by 5 bases and J by 4 bases, with 14 bases between. Germline CDR1 is MDHEN and CDR2 is SYDVKM. The CDR3 spans 14 residues.